A selection of T cell receptor beta chains follows, all from one sample in a study of graft-versus-host responses after intestinal transplantation. No cognate antigen is known for these TCRs. The assay was immunoSEQ multiplex PCR, and TCRdb's table has in-frame clones only and misses some. The repertoire consists of about 90,000 clones, with approximately 95% occurring once and the leading ten covering about 1.1%. Sequencing was performed on unstimulated CD8+ T cells sorted from spleen or lymph node cells, taken before transplant. These receptors all stem from a human donor who was the organ donor for an intestinal transplant. Both conserved end residues are part of each CDR3.

v_call: TRBV19; cdr3_aa: CASRESGFMVNEQFF
v_call: TRBV25-1; cdr3_aa: CASSEGAQPQHF
v_call: TRBV15; cdr3_aa: CATSLGRDQPQHF
v_call: TRBV15; cdr3_aa: CATEDLLYEQYF
v_call: TRBV7-3; cdr3_aa: CASSSMGGTEAFF
v_call: TRBV28; cdr3_aa: CASTSAGMVNYEQYF
v_call: TRBV10-1; cdr3_aa: CASSELWGGRSYEQYF
v_call: TRBV19; cdr3_aa: CASTGPPSSNQPQHF
v_call: TRBV7-7; cdr3_aa: CASSLAQGAYTQYF
v_call: TRBV7-3; cdr3_aa: CASSTLNCTTNEKLFF
v_call: TRBV4-1; cdr3_aa: CASSEDRSEDEQFF
v_call: TRBV19; cdr3_aa: CASRATGLTEAFF
v_call: TRBV16; cdr3_aa: CASSQSLDPDTQYF
v_call: TRBV19; cdr3_aa: CASSIGDSTYEQYF
v_call: TRBV5-6; cdr3_aa: CASSLGGPPDTQYF
v_call: TRBV9; cdr3_aa: CASSPTDGGGYIQYF
v_call: TRBV7-2; cdr3_aa: CASSLRSWAGGSNNEQFF
v_call: TRBV5-6; cdr3_aa: CASSAAPGGAYEQYF
v_call: TRBV2; cdr3_aa: CASRAFSGDPEETQYF
v_call: TRBV4-1; cdr3_aa: CASSLRTGVNYGYTF
v_call: TRBV2; cdr3_aa: CASSDMGGLIEQFF
v_call: TRBV14; cdr3_aa: CASSRGQGHNEQFF
v_call: TRBV27; cdr3_aa: CASTPARGRSPETQYF
v_call: TRBV5-4; cdr3_aa: CASSFGVGPYEQYF
v_call: TRBV9; cdr3_aa: CASSPLQGGEQYF
v_call: TRBV6-5; cdr3_aa: CASSYRDNRDTQYF
v_call: TRBV7-2; cdr3_aa: CASSPGLADPYEQYF
v_call: TRBV7-8; cdr3_aa: CATSQGLLYYEQYF